The 18 T cell receptor beta chains in this list originate from one sample, sequenced in a study of T cell responses to AZD1222 COVID-19 vaccine. Sequenced by immunoSEQ multiplex PCR; TCRdb stores in-frame clones only, minus some. In the table there are just over 150,000 clones, 90% of which are singletons. Sequenced material: peripheral blood, taken on day 0 of AZD1222 vaccination. The receptor source for this set is an adult in good health.

V and J are TRBV20-1 and TRBJ1-2; tentative D call: TRBD1 (5 bases). Germline CDR1 reads DFQATT; CDR2 reads SNEGSKA (reference sequence). This CDR3 contains 17 residues. V shed 3 bases and J shed 4 bases, with 24 bases lying between them. The CDR3 DNA sequence: TGCAGTGCTAGTGGCGCGGGGACGAATCCGAGGGTCTATGGCTACACCTTC. Residues: CSASGAGTNPRVYGYTF.

The chain couples TRBV12-3 or TRBV12-4 to TRBJ2-7; 9 bases are a match to TRBD1. This CDR3 comprises 13 residues. Unmatched junction bases numbered 1, after V lost 5 bases and J lost 2 bases. In DNA form, the CDR3 reads TGTGCCAGCAGTCGACAGGGGGCCTACGAGCAGTACTTC. It codes for CASSRQGAYEQYF.

This clone was seen a few times. The rearrangement links TRBV14 to TRBJ1-4; a possible D gene is TRBD1 (5 bases). CDR1 is SGHDN, CDR2 FVKESK, per germline. This CDR3 has 14 amino acids. V lost 3 bases and J 6 bases, leaving 11 bases between the germline ends. The CDR3 nucleotides read TGTGCCAGCAGCCAGACAGATACGGATGAAAAACTGTTTTTT. Its translation: CASSQTDTDEKLFF.

This clone is a singleton in its sample. This chain uses TRBV4-2 with TRBJ2-3, with TRBD2 identical over 12 bases. Trimming cost V 0 bases and J 4 bases; bases outside gene matches: 8. The CDR3 consists of 18 residues. CDR1 and CDR2 (germline): LGHNA, YNFKEQ. CDR3 DNA sequence: TGTGCCAGCAGCCAAGAAGCTCTAGCGGGAGGGCCGGCAGATACGCAGTATTTT. It specifies CASSQEALAGGPADTQYF.

This chain connects TRBV14 to TRBJ1-2; no definite D call. CDR1 is SGHDN and CDR2 is FVKESK in the germline V gene. This CDR3 comprises 12 residues. V lost 4 bases, J lost 7 bases, and 10 bases lay in between. CDR3 DNA: TGTGCCAGCAGCCCTCGCCGCGGTGGCTACACCTTC. Protein sequence: CASSPRRGGYTF.

This clone was detected only once. The chain joins TRBV15 to TRBJ2-7; a possible D gene is TRBD2 (5 bases). CDR3 length: 14 amino acids. The V gene's germline CDR1 is LNHNV and CDR2 YYDKDF (reference sequence). Trimming stripped 5 bases from V and 8 bases from J, with 19 bases between. CDR3 DNA: TGTGCCACCAGCGAGAATAAATTGTGGAGGAAGCAGTACTTC. As protein: CATSENKLWRKQYF.

The genes are TRBV19 and TRBJ2-7, with no clear D. V lost 5 bases, J lost 2 bases, and 13 bases lay in between. The CDR3 has 14 amino acids. Looked up from germline, CDR1 is LNHDA and CDR2 is SQIVND (reference sequence). Here the CDR3 DNA reads TGTGCCAGTAGTCCGCGAGGCGGAGCCTACGAGCAGTACTTC. Its protein product is CASSPRGGAYEQYF.

The chain uses TRBV6-5 and TRBJ2-1; D perhaps matches TRBD2 (6 bases). V lost 7 bases and J lost 6, with 19 bases in between. The CDR3 totals 15 residues. CDR1 and CDR2 (germline): MNHEY, SVGAGI. CDR3: CASTLFSGSFNEQFF. Written as DNA, the CDR3 is TGTGCCAGCACCCTCTTCTCCGGGAGTTTCAATGAGCAGTTCTTC.

V usage is TRBV6-1 and J usage is TRBJ2-7; 8 bases line up with TRBD1. V shed 2 bases and J 5 bases; nucleotides not matched to a gene: 2. Germline values: CDR1 MNHNS, CDR2 SASEGT. The CDR3 contains 13 residues. The CDR3: CASSEWGQDEQYF. The CDR3 DNA reads TGTGCCAGCAGTGAATGGGGACAGGACGAGCAGTACTTC.

J is TRBJ2-6 and V is TRBV2; perhaps TRBD1 as D (5 bases). The CDR3 extends over 16 amino acids. The germline CDR1 and CDR2 sequences are SNHLY and FYNNEI. Trimming removed 4 bases at V and 0 bases at J, with 10 bases between. The CDR3 coding sequence is TGTGCCAGCAGTGGCCTAAGGGGCTCTGGGGCCAACGTCCTGACTTTC. It encodes CASSGLRGSGANVLTF.

This chain connects TRBV5-8 to TRBJ1-5; perhaps TRBD1 as D (5 bases). In germline, CDR1 is SGHTS, CDR2 YDEGEE. With 0 bases removed from V and 2 bases from J, the gap between germline ends came to 12 bases. CDR3 length equals 16 residues. The CDR3 loop is CASSLGRDYGNQPQHF. DNA of the CDR3: TGTGCCAGCAGCTTGGGCAGGGATTACGGCAATCAGCCCCAGCATTTT.

The J gene is TRBJ2-7, the V gene TRBV28; 10 bases fit TRBD2. J was trimmed by 5 bases and V by 6 bases; bases with no gene match: 13. The CDR3 spans 16 residues. The germline V gene has CDR1 MDHEN and CDR2 SYDVKM. DNA for the CDR3: TGTGCCAGCAGCCAAATAAGACTAGCGGGTTTCAACGAGCAGTACTTC. Translating it yields CASSQIRLAGFNEQYF. The full variable domain, rest sourced from reference TRBV28 and TRBJ2-7, is DVKVTQSSRYLVKRTGEKVFLECVQDMDHENMFWYRQDPGLGLRLIYFSYDVKMKEKGDIPEGYSVSREKKERFSLILESASTNQTSMYLCASSQIRLAGFNEQYFGPGTRLTVT.

This chain links TRBV6-5 with TRBJ1-1; D may be TRBD1 (6 bases). Germline loops: CDR1 MNHEY, CDR2 SVGAGI. V shed 4 bases and J shed 5 bases, with 14 bases lying between them. This CDR3 has 14 residues. The CDR3 loop reads CASSLRAQGTEAFF. The CDR3 nucleotides read TGTGCCAGCAGTTTACGGGCCCAGGGGACTGAAGCTTTCTTT.

This chain connects TRBV19 to TRBJ1-1, with D uncertain. CDR3 size: 12 residues. CDR1 and CDR2 (germline): LNHDA, SQIVND (reference sequence). V dropped 4 bases and J dropped 9 bases, with 12 bases sitting between them. DNA for the CDR3: TGTGCCAGTAGTACCGACCGGTTTCAAGCTTTCTTT. This translates into CASSTDRFQAFF. The variable domain in full, completed from reference TRBV19 and TRBJ1-1, reads DGGITQSPKYLFRKEGQNVTLSCEQNLNHDAMYWYRQDPGQGLRLIYYSQIVNDFQKGDIAEGYSVSREKKESFPLTVTSAQKNPTAFYLCASSTDRFQAFFGQGTRLTVV.

This chain joins TRBV5-8 and TRBJ2-7, with D uncertain. Germline CDR1 is SGHTS and CDR2 is YDEGEE. V gave up 5 bases and J gave up 3 bases, with 15 bases separating them. The CDR3 consists of 14 residues. Here the CDR3 reads CASSVALGIYEQYF. In DNA form, the CDR3 reads TGTGCCAGCAGTGTGGCTCTCGGTATCTACGAGCAGTACTTC. The complete variable domain, with remaining parts taken from reference TRBV5-8 and TRBJ2-7, reads EAGVTQSPTHLIKTRGQQATLRCSPISGHTSVYWYQQALGLGLQFLLWYDEGEERNRGNFPPRFSGRQFPNYSSELNVNALELEDSALYLCASSVALGIYEQYFGPGTRLTVT.

This rearrangement joins TRBV10-3 to TRBJ1-1, with a tentative D call TRBD1 (6 bases). V was shortened by 6 bases and J by 1 base, with 15 bases between the two germline ends. The CDR3 has 15 amino acids. Germline CDR1 reads ENHRY; CDR2 reads SYGVKD. As DNA, the CDR3 is TGTGCCATCAGAGGGGGAGCAGGAGCGAACACTGAAGCTTTCTTT. The encoded protein is CAIRGGAGANTEAFF.

The V gene is TRBV3-1 (or the pseudogene TRBV3-2), the J gene TRBJ2-5; no reliable D call. The CDR3 runs 10 residues. Germline assignment: CDR1 LGHDT and CDR2 YNNKEL (reference sequence). Trimming removed 7 bases from V and 3 bases from J, with 3 bases in between. CDR3: CASKKETQYF. In nucleotides, the CDR3 is TGTGCCAGCAAGAAAGAGACCCAGTACTTC.

As regards this clone: A read error may account for a junction end that differs from germline. This chain joins TRBV30 and TRBJ2-7; TRBD2 matches at 13 bases. The germline V gene has CDR1 GTSNPN and CDR2 SVGIG (reference sequence). CDR3 length: 11 residues. CDR3 protein: CAVGLAGVHFF. DNA for the CDR3: TGTGCCGTTGGACTAGCGGGAGTTCATTTCTTC.